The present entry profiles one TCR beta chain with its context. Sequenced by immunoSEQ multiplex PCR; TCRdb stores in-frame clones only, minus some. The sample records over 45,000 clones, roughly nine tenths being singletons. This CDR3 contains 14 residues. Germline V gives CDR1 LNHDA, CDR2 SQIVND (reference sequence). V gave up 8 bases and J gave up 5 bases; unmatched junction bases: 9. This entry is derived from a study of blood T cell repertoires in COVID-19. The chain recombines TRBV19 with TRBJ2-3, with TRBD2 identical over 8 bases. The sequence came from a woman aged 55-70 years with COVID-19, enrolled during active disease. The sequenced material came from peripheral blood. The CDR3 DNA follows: TGTGCCAGTCACGGGGGGGACCTCAGAGATACGCAGTATTTT. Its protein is CASHGGDLRDTQYF.